The sequence of this T cell receptor (beta chain) was determined in a study of blood T cell repertoires in COVID-19 (dated by TCRdb to the early 2020s). Turning to the overall study: Samples covering the acute and convalescent phases of COVID-19 were provided by collaborators in the United States, Italy and Spain. The prospective study material was composed of cDNA or gDNA derived from T cells, B-cell-depleted T cells, or PBMCs. Subjects who had been exposed to COVID-19, were actively infected with it, or had recovered from it provided the deeply sampled blood TCRbeta repertoires that made up the dataset. The repertoires were released in a freely available public database meant as a resource for research on the immune response to SARS-CoV-2. The samples were drawn from two sources: the first 160 participants of the ongoing ImmuneRACE study, and approximately 1,300 subjects contributed by 6 global collaborators. Sample metadata almost always included a de-identified subject ID, COVID-19 status, age in years and sex. Where available, HLA class I and class II types were taken from metadata supplied by the sample provider and were not determined by assay-based typing. Study-wide findings and limitations: Clinical and demographic metadata were provided uncurated, with the amount varying by source and participant.

A note on this clone: The antigen it recognizes is unknown. It has no much larger one-base neighbor in the sample; base qualities were not kept.

TCRbeta CDR3 regions were amplified from genomic DNA using the immunoSEQ Assay, a bias-controlled multiplex PCR. On the authors' methods: Nucleated cell counts per sample were estimated from amplification of reference gene primers within the assay. Sequence reads were collapsed and filtered to measure the absolute abundance of every unique TCRbeta CDR3 rearrangement. For each sample, productive Simpson clonality was calculated as the square root of Simpson's diversity index over productive rearrangements. TCRdb took over this immuneACCESS table, retaining in-frame rearrangements with V and J assigned. Such tables are incomplete; in checked studies, under half of the missing clones stem from an unresolved V gene, and the remainder is unexplained. Clone size and the V and J calls come from that table; the DNA yielded D and trimming. In this sample the table shows 240,000 or so clones, 80% to 90% of which occur a single time. The ten top clones hold about 5.9% of the sample.

The CDR3 holds 14 amino acids from the cysteine to the phenylalanine. Only the CDR3 DNA is retained, 42 bases long and in frame from the first base. After removal of 7 bases from V and 7 bases from J, the junction retains 12 bases not matched to a gene. The germline V gene supplies CDR1 KGHDR and CDR2 SFDVKD. Each collaborating institution followed its own protocols to collect whole blood in K2EDTA tubes. Collaborator samples were shipped for TCRbeta analysis as frozen whole blood, isolated PBMCs, or DNA extracted from either sample type. The sequencing input was peripheral blood. The receptor was derived from a man in his sixties with acute or convalescent COVID-19. The chain is encoded by TRBV24-1 joined to TRBJ2-7, with TRBD1 identical over 7 junction bases. In nucleotide form, the sequence is TGTGCCACCAGCCTAGGGACAGCTGTTGGAGAGCAGTACTTC. Its coded protein is CATSLGTAVGEQYF.